This is a list of T cell receptor beta chains from one sample in a study of blood T cell repertoires in COVID-19. Measured with immunoSEQ multiplex PCR; TCRdb has only the in-frame clones, and not every one. The sample consists of some 140,000 clones, approximately 88% of them appearing once. Sequencing was performed on PBMCs or T cells enriched from blood (not recorded which). These receptors all stem from a man aged 40-49 years with acute COVID-19. Both conserved end residues are part of each CDR3. D genes are given only for firm matches. Some rows have no size entry. The others give once, few or many, or a class for an expanded clone.

-	TRBV6-1	TRBJ2-5	TRBD2	CASTQGAGGGETQYF	TGTGCCAGCACCCAAGGGGCGGGAGGTGGGGAGACCCAGTACTTC
-	TRBV27	TRBJ2-3	-	CASSLGSDGVEGGTQYF	TGTGCCAGCAGTTTAGGCTCCGACGGGGTTGAGGGCGGTACGCAGTATTTT
-	TRBV6-2/TRBV6-3	TRBJ2-5	TRBD2	CASSYPGTKETQYF	TGTGCCAGCAGTTACCCCGGGACTAAAGAGACCCAGTACTTC
-	TRBV29-1	TRBJ1-3	TRBD1	CSVDQGTGGNTIYF	TGCAGCGTTGACCAGGGGACAGGGGGAAACACCATATATTTT
-	TRBV7-6	TRBJ2-2	-	CASSPRASTGELFF	TGTGCCAGCAGCCCGAGGGCGAGTACCGGGGAGCTGTTTTTT
-	TRBV6-5	TRBJ2-7	TRBD2	CASSYSKSGSSYEQYF	TGTGCCAGCAGTTACTCTAAAAGCGGGAGCTCCTACGAGCAGTACTTC
-	TRBV10-1	TRBJ2-5	TRBD1	CASTTTGGSAQETQYF	TGCGCCAGCACCACGACAGGGGGGAGCGCACAAGAGACCCAGTACTTC
-	TRBV10-2	TRBJ2-5	-	CASSEYASETQYF	TGCGCCAGCAGTGAGTACGCTAGCGAGACCCAGTACTTC
few	TRBV7-9	TRBJ2-7	-	CASSPAGGWRQYF	TGTGCCAGCAGCCCTGCGGGTGGATGGAGGCAGTACTTC
once	TRBV7-2	TRBJ1-3	-	CASSLAVTGRNTIYF	TGTGCCAGCAGCTTAGCCGTGACAGGTAGAAACACCATATATTTT
once	TRBV27	TRBJ2-1	-	CASSLGSSYNEQFF	TGTGCCAGCAGTCTAGGCAGCTCCTACAATGAGCAGTTCTTC
-	TRBV3-1/TRBV3-2	TRBJ1-3	-	CASNSQGSSGNTIYF	TGTGCCAGCAACTCACAGGGCTCCTCTGGAAACACCATATATTTT
once	TRBV5-1	TRBJ2-1	TRBD2	CASSSGLAGGDEQFF	TGCGCCAGCAGCTCCGGACTAGCGGGGGGAGATGAGCAGTTCTTC
-	TRBV14	TRBJ2-1	TRBD2	CASSKREGGNEQFF	TGTGCCAGCAGTAAGCGGGAGGGTGGAAATGAGCAGTTCTTC
-	TRBV4-3	TRBJ1-6	-	CASSPNRGAPLHF	TGCGCCAGCAGCCCAAATCGGGGGGCCCCCCTCCACTTT
-	TRBV4-3	TRBJ1-5	-	CASSQGAENSNQPQHF	TGCGCCAGCAGCCAAGGGGCAGAAAATAGCAATCAGCCCCAGCATTTT
-	TRBV13	TRBJ2-5	TRBD1	CASSLVFRQGARETQYF	TGTGCCAGCAGCTTAGTATTCCGACAGGGGGCAAGGGAGACCCAGTACTTC
-	TRBV9	TRBJ2-6	TRBD1	CASSPRGTGLSGANVLTF	TGTGCCAGCAGCCCCCGCGGGACAGGTCTTTCCGGGGCCAACGTCCTGACTTTC
-	TRBV5-1	TRBJ2-3	-	CASSPQTGADTQYF	TGCGCCAGCAGCCCCCAGACAGGTGCAGATACGCAGTATTTT
-	TRBV4-3	TRBJ2-3	TRBD2	CASSSGLATDTQYF	TGCGCCAGCAGCTCAGGACTAGCCACAGATACGCAGTATTTT
-	TRBV11-3	TRBJ2-5	-	CASSLSVMGVGGQETQYF	TGTGCCAGCAGCTTGAGCGTAATGGGTGTCGGGGGCCAAGAGACCCAGTACTTC
-	TRBV5-4	TRBJ2-3	-	CASSLDSTDTQYF	TGTGCCAGCAGCCTAGACTCCACAGATACGCAGTATTTT
once	TRBV27	TRBJ2-7	TRBD2	CASSLLAGGYEQYF	TGTGCCAGCAGCCTACTAGCGGGAGGCTACGAGCAGTACTTC
-	TRBV7-9	TRBJ2-7	TRBD1	CASSHKTGVGSYEQYF	TGTGCCAGCAGCCATAAGACAGGGGTAGGGTCCTACGAGCAGTACTTC
-	TRBV7-9	TRBJ2-1	TRBD1	CASSHRPGTGRDEQFF	TGTGCCAGCAGCCACAGACCCGGGACAGGGAGGGATGAGCAGTTCTTC
-	TRBV6-2/TRBV6-3	TRBJ2-3	TRBD1	CASSHWDSPDTQYF	TGTGCCAGCAGTCACTGGGACAGTCCAGATACGCAGTATTTT
-	TRBV11-2	TRBJ2-7	TRBD1	CASSLDQTGTYEQYF	TGTGCCAGCAGCTTAGATCAGACAGGGACCTACGAGCAGTACTTC
-	TRBV28	TRBJ1-5	TRBD1	CASSWTQGYNQPQHF	TGTGCCAGCAGTTGGACACAGGGGTACAATCAGCCCCAGCATTTT
-	TRBV19	TRBJ1-5	-	CASSLTGVGNQPQHF	TGTGCCAGTAGCTTAACGGGGGTTGGCAATCAGCCCCAGCATTTT
-	TRBV6-4	TRBJ2-1	TRBD2	CASSVEGGSYNEQFF	TGTGCCAGCAGTGTAGAGGGAGGGTCCTACAATGAGCAGTTCTTC
-	TRBV19	TRBJ2-1	TRBD2	CASNGGRDNEQFF	TGTGCCAGTAACGGCGGGAGGGACAATGAGCAGTTCTTC
-	TRBV30	TRBJ2-6	-	CASLIGGTGANVLTF	TGTGCCTCCTTGATCGGAGGGACCGGGGCCAACGTCCTGACTTTC
-	TRBV6-5	TRBJ2-7	-	CATHLFGTPSYEQYF	TGTGCCACCCACCTCTTCGGGACACCTTCCTACGAGCAGTACTTC
-	TRBV12-3/TRBV12-4	TRBJ2-7	-	CASSSNYEQYF	TGTGCCAGCAGTTCCAACTACGAGCAGTACTTC
-	TRBV11-2	TRBJ2-7	TRBD2	CASSLGGSGREQYF	TGTGCCAGCAGCTTAGGCGGTAGCGGGAGAGAGCAGTACTTC
-	TRBV7-9	TRBJ2-1	-	CASSSGPIYRNEQFF	TGTGCCAGCAGCTCCGGACCAATCTACAGGAATGAGCAGTTCTTC
-	TRBV5-4	TRBJ2-7	-	CASSRSRGYEQYF	TGTGCCAGCAGCCGTTCCAGGGGCTACGAGCAGTACTTC
-	TRBV5-1	TRBJ2-7	TRBD1	CASSPEQGAYEQYF	TGCGCCAGCAGCCCGGAACAGGGGGCCTACGAGCAGTACTTC
-	TRBV19	TRBJ1-1	-	CASTSRTDMNTEAFF	TGTGCCAGTACTTCTAGGACAGACATGAACACTGAAGCTTTCTTT
-	TRBV7-2	TRBJ1-1	-	CASSLRSLTEAFF	TGTGCCAGCAGCTTGAGGTCCCTCACTGAAGCTTTCTTT
-	TRBV5-1	TRBJ1-2	-	CASSLEDGGEYGYTF	TGCGCCAGCAGCTTGGAAGACGGCGGGGAGTATGGCTACACCTTC
-	TRBV29-1	TRBJ1-5	-	CSVGSENQPQHF	TGCAGCGTTGGGTCCGAGAATCAGCCCCAGCATTTT
-	TRBV18	TRBJ1-1	-	CASSIRQMNTEAFF	TGTGCCAGCTCAATTAGACAGATGAACACTGAAGCTTTCTTT
-	TRBV3-1/TRBV3-2	TRBJ2-1	TRBD2	CASSQDLAGGLDEQFF	TGTGCCAGCAGCCAAGACCTAGCGGGGGGGCTCGATGAGCAGTTCTTC
-	TRBV10-1	TRBJ2-2	TRBD2	CASSDTVAGNTGELFF	TGCGCCAGCAGTGACACTGTAGCGGGGAACACCGGGGAGCTGTTTTTT
once	TRBV4-1	TRBJ2-2	-	CASSQDQRRDPNTGELFF	TGCGCCAGCAGCCAAGATCAAAGGAGGGACCCGAACACCGGGGAGCTGTTTTTT
-	TRBV7-2	TRBJ2-1	TRBD2	CASSFSGGAGRNEQFF	TGTGCCAGCAGCTTTAGCGGGGGGGCGGGGAGGAATGAGCAGTTCTTC
-	TRBV5-1	TRBJ2-5	TRBD2	CASSLLLAGDQETQYF	TGCGCCAGCAGCTTACTACTAGCGGGAGACCAAGAGACCCAGTACTTC
-	TRBV28	TRBJ1-5	TRBD1	CASSLWAGGSNQPQHF	TGTGCCAGCAGTTTATGGGCAGGGGGAAGCAATCAGCCCCAGCATTTT
once	TRBV4-3	TRBJ1-1	TRBD1	CASSQVQGAEAFF	TGCGCCAGCAGCCAAGTACAGGGGGCGGAAGCTTTCTTT